Reported below is one T cell receptor (beta chain). The data were taken from a study of blood T cell repertoires in COVID-19. Original data processing: Reference gene primer amplification yielded estimated nucleated cell counts. Assay used: immunoSEQ multiplex PCR; TCRdb lists only in-frame clones, some missing. The DNA was the basis for D and trimming; V, J and clone size are from that table. The sample lists fewer than 450,000 clones, around 89% occurring once. Participants were placed into cohorts based on the clinical history they reported. This clonotype originated in a woman between 18 and 29 years old who had recovered from COVID-19. The sequencing input was PBMCs or T cells enriched from blood (not recorded which).

In DNA, the CDR3 is TGTGCCAGCTCACTGCGTGAGAACACTGAAGCTTTCTTT. This gives the protein CASSLRENTEAFF. The chain joins TRBV18 to TRBJ1-1; D ambiguous. Germline values: CDR1 KGHSH, CDR2 LQKENI. The CDR3 covers 13 residues. Deletions cut 4 bases from V and 1 base from J, with 7 bases between.